The 17 T cell receptor beta chains given below trace back to one sample, sequenced in a study of control samples from healthy donors and cancer patients. TCRdb's table, derived via immunoSEQ multiplex PCR, lists solely in-frame clones and lacks some. Here the sample spans 100,000 to 110,000 clones, roughly 90% being singletons. The source material was blood. The source of these receptors is a woman in her 50s in good health.

The gene calls are TRBV9 and TRBJ1-1; 8 bases are shared with TRBD1. Germline-derived CDR1 and CDR2 are SGDLS and YYNGEE. The CDR3 runs 16 residues. The V gene end was trimmed by 3 bases and the J gene end by 4 bases; junction bases not matched to a gene: 11. For the CDR3, the DNA is TGTGCCAGCAGCGATCCCAGGGGGCGCGGGGGCACTGAAGCTTTCTTT. The encoded protein is CASSDPRGRGGTEAFF.

This clone was found once. The chain couples TRBV9 to TRBJ2-5; possible D gene TRBD1, 5 bases. The length of the CDR3 is 14 residues. The germline V gene encodes CDR1 SGDLS and CDR2 YYNGEE. Trimming pared 2 bases from V and 3 bases from J, leaving 11 bases between. The CDR3 here is CASSVGQGKETQYF. Written as DNA, the CDR3 is TGTGCCAGCAGCGTGGGCCAGGGTAAAGAGACCCAGTACTTC. Full variable domain (remainder filled in from reference TRBV9 and TRBJ2-5): DSGVTQTPKHLITATGQRVTLRCSPRSGDLSVYWYQQSLDQGLQFLIQYYNGEERAKGNILERFSAQQFPDLHSELNLSSLELGDSALYFCASSVGQGKETQYFGPGTRLLVL.

This clone was recorded a few times. The V gene is TRBV5-6, the J gene TRBJ2-5; D is unresolved. The CDR3 has 11 residues. Germline V gene lookup returns CDR1 SGHDT and CDR2 YYEEEE. Trimming stripped 3 bases from V and 4 bases from J, with 4 bases between. The CDR3 DNA is TGTGCCAGCAGCTCTCTAGAGACCCAGTACTTC. Translation: CASSSLETQYF.

The rearrangement uses TRBV27 and TRBJ2-1; 13 nucleotides align to TRBD2. Germline V gives CDR1 MNHEY, CDR2 SMNVEV (reference sequence). J lost 12 bases, V lost 4 bases, and 9 bases had no gene match. The CDR3 is 15 residues long. The CDR3 protein is CASSSWTSGSNWQFF. Written as DNA, the CDR3 is TGTGCCAGCAGTTCATGGACTAGCGGGAGTAATTGGCAGTTCTTC.

The rearrangement uses TRBV9 and TRBJ2-1; D unclear. The germline V and J ends were trimmed by 2 bases and 5 bases, with 11 bases remaining between them. Germline V CDR1 and CDR2: SGDLS, YYNGEE. The CDR3 runs 14 residues. DNA of the CDR3: TGTGCCAGCAGCGTTTACACCGGGCACAATGAGCAGTTCTTC. Its translation is CASSVYTGHNEQFF.

The J gene is TRBJ2-1, the V gene TRBV14, with D perhaps TRBD1 or TRBD2 (5 bases each). Trimming cost V 1 base and J 0 bases, with 13 bases left between them. The germline CDR1 and CDR2 sequences are SGHDN and FVKESK. CDR3 size: 17 residues. Here the CDR3 reads CASSQGDGTLSYNEQFF. The DNA of the CDR3 is TGTGCCAGCAGCCAAGGGGATGGGACCCTCTCCTACAATGAGCAGTTCTTC.

J is TRBJ1-3 and V is TRBV19; 8 bases are a match to TRBD1. Looked up from germline, CDR1 is LNHDA and CDR2 is SQIVND (reference sequence). The CDR3 has 15 residues. J was trimmed by 1 base and V by 7 bases; bases with no gene match: 6. The CDR3: CASMDRAPSGNTIYF. The CDR3 nucleotides are TGTGCCAGTATGGACAGGGCGCCTTCTGGAAACACCATATATTTT.

This clone was seen a single time. The genes are TRBV14 and TRBJ2-7; possible D gene TRBD2, 5 bases. The ends were cut back, 0 bases at V and 6 bases at J, with 12 bases in the middle. The CDR3 runs 14 residues. Germline assignment: CDR1 SGHDN and CDR2 FVKESK. As DNA, the CDR3 is TGTGCCAGCAGCCAAGATCCCCGGGGTCGCGAGCAGTACTTC. Translating gives CASSQDPRGREQYF.

With respect to this clone: Because the CDR3's place on the DNA is in doubt, the DNA is left out and the CDR3 is given as listed by TCRdb. This rearrangement joins TRBV24-1 to TRBJ1-4; the D call of TRBD1 is as the table states it, not checked on the DNA. The CDR3 comprises 15 residues, both ends counted. Germline V gives CDR1 KGHDR, CDR2 SFDVKD. CDR3 sequence: CATKQRGQLMKNCFF.

This chain links TRBV5-1 with TRBJ1-3; D uncertain. The CDR3 runs 15 residues. Trimming took 4 bases from V and 0 from J, leaving 11 bases between them. Germline V gene data show CDR1 as SGHRS and CDR2 as YFSETQ. CDR3 residues: CASSPGSPSGNTIYF. The CDR3 nucleotides read TGCGCCAGCAGCCCAGGAAGTCCCTCTGGAAACACCATATATTTT.

In its sample, this clone was seen once. The chain links TRBV27 to TRBJ1-1; tentative D call: TRBD1 (6 bases). The ends were cut back, 8 bases at V and 2 bases at J, with 12 bases in the middle. Germline V gene sequence: CDR1 MNHEY, CDR2 SMNVEV (reference sequence). CDR3 length: 13 residues. The CDR3 coding sequence is TGTGCCAGCCTTGGACAGTCAAACACTGAAGCTTTCTTT. This codes for CASLGQSNTEAFF.

The V gene is TRBV9, the J gene TRBJ1-5; 7 nucleotides match TRBD1. Germline lookup yields CDR1 SGDLS and CDR2 YYNGEE. Trimming took 3 bases from V and 2 from J; bases not matched to a gene: 2. This CDR3 is 14 amino acids long. This CDR3 reads CASSGGTGNQPQHF. CDR3 nucleotides: TGTGCCAGCAGCGGGGGGACAGGCAATCAGCCCCAGCATTTT.

V is TRBV6-5 and J is TRBJ1-2; D may be TRBD1 (6 bases). V shed 7 bases and J shed 0 bases, with 15 bases lying between them. CDR1 and CDR2 from the germline V gene are MNHEY and SVGAGI. The CDR3 contains 15 residues. The CDR3 loop is CASTIQGSSNYGYTF. CDR3 bases: TGTGCCAGCACAATCCAGGGGAGCTCTAACTATGGCTACACCTTC.

The V call is TRBV2, the J call TRBJ1-5; TRBD1 agrees at 7 bases. The length of the CDR3 is 17 residues. Germline CDR1 reads SNHLY; CDR2 reads FYNNEI. Unmatched junction bases numbered 14, after V lost 3 bases and J lost 6 bases. The CDR3 sequence is CASSEERPGGHRQPQHF. Written as DNA, the CDR3 is TGTGCCAGCAGTGAGGAAAGACCAGGGGGTCATCGTCAGCCCCAGCATTTT.

This clone was recorded a few times. V is TRBV7-9 and J is TRBJ2-7; D ambiguous. The germline V and J ends were trimmed by 3 bases and 0 bases, with 6 bases remaining between them. In germline, CDR1 is SEHNR, CDR2 FQNEAQ (reference sequence). This CDR3 is 13 amino acids long. The CDR3 is CASSFLSSYEQYV. Here the CDR3 DNA reads TGTGCCAGCAGCTTTCTCAGCTCCTACGAGCAGTACGTC.

The rearrangement uses TRBV9 and TRBJ1-5, with D unclear. The CDR3 spans 15 residues. CDR1 is SGDLS and CDR2 is YYNGEE in the germline V gene. V was pared by 0 bases and J by 0 bases, with 7 bases between. The CDR3 spells CASSVGSNSNQPQHF. CDR3 in DNA: TGTGCCAGCAGCGTAGGGTCGAATAGCAATCAGCCCCAGCATTTT.

The rearrangement links TRBV4-3 to TRBJ2-1, with 11 bases identical to TRBD2. V lost 4 bases to trimming and J lost 6 bases; unmatched junction nucleotides: 11. Germline CDR1 and CDR2: LGHNA and YSLEER. This CDR3 has 17 residues. The CDR3 region is CASSPNLLAGGINEQFF. The CDR3 region has the DNA TGCGCCAGCAGCCCAAACCTCTTAGCGGGAGGGATCAATGAGCAGTTCTTC.